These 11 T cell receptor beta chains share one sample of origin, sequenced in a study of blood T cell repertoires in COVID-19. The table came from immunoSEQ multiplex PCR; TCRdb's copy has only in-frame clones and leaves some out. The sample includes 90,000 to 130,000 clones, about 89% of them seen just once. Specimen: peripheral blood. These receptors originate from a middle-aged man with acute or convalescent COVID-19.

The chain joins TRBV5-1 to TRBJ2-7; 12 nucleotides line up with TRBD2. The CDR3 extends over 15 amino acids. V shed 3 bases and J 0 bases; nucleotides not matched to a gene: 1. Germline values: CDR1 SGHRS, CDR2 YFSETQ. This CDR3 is CASSWTSGNSYEQYF. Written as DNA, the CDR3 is TGCGCCAGCAGCTGGACTAGCGGGAACTCCTACGAGCAGTACTTC.

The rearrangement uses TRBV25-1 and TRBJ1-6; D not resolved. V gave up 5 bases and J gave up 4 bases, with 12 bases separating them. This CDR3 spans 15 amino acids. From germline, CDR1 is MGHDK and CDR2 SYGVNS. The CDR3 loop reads CASSPEARYNSPLHF. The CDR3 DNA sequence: TGTGCCAGCAGTCCCGAGGCCAGATATAATTCACCCCTCCACTTT.

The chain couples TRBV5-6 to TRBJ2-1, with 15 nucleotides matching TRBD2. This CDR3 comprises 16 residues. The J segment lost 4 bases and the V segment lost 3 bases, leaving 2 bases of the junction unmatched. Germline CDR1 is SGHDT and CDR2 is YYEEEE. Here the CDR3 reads CASSWGLAGGYNEQFF. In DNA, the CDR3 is TGTGCCAGCAGCTGGGGACTAGCGGGAGGATACAATGAGCAGTTCTTC.

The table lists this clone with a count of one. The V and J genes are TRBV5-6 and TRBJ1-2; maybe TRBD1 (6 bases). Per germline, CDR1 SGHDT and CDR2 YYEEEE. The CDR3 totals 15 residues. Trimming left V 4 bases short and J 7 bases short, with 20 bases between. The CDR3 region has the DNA TGTGCCAGCAGCCCGGGACTACAGGGAGTAGGTGGCTACACCTTC. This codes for CASSPGLQGVGGYTF.

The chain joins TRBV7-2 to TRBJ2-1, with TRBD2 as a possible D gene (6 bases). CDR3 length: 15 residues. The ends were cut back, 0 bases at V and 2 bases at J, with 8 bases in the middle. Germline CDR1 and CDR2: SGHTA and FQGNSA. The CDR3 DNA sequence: TGTACCAGCAGCTTAGCGGGGGGTACCTACAATGAGCAGTTCTTC. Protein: CTSSLAGGTYNEQFF.

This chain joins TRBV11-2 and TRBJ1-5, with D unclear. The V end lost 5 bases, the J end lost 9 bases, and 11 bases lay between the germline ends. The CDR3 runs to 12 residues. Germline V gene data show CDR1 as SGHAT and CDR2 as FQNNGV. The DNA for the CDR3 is TGTGCCAGCAGCGTGAACGGAGGGCCCCAGCATTTT. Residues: CASSVNGGPQHF.

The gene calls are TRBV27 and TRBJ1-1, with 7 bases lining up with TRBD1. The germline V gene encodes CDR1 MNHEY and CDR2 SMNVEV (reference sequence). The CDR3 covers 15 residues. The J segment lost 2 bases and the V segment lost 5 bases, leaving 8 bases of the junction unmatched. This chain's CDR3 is CASSPPPGGNTEAFF. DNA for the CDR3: TGTGCCAGCAGTCCACCCCCAGGGGGAAACACTGAAGCTTTCTTT.

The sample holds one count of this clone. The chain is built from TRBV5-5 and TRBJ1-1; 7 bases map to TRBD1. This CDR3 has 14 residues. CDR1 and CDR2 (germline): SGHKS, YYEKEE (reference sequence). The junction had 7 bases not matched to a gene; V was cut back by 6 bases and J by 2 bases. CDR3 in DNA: TGTGCCAGCATCTCGGACAGGTCCAACACTGAAGCTTTCTTT. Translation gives CASISDRSNTEAFF.

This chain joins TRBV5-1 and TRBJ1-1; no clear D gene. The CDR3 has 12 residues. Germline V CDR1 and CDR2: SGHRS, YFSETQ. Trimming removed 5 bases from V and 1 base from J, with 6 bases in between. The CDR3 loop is CASRSRNTEAFF. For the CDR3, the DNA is TGCGCCAGCAGATCCAGGAACACTGAAGCTTTCTTT.

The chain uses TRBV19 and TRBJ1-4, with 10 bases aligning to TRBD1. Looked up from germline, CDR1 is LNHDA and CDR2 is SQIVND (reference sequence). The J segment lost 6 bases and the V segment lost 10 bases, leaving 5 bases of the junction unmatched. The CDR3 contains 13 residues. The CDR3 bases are TGTGCCACCCGTGGACAGGGGGATGAAAAACTGTTTTTT. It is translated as CATRGQGDEKLFF.

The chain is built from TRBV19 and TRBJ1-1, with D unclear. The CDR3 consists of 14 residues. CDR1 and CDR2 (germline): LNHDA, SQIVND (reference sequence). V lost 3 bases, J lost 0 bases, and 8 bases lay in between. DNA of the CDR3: TGTGCCAGTAGTATTACCCGGGTGAACACTGAAGCTTTCTTT. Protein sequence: CASSITRVNTEAFF.